Listed below are T cell receptor beta chains from one sample, sequenced in a study of T cell repertoires in cytomegalovirus infection. TCRdb called the reads again in MiXCR, with one record for every CDR3 protein. This sample has about 98,000 distinct CDR3 sequences, with 16% found just once. The specimen was PBMCs. The receptors stem from a human donor in good health (CMV status not recorded). Some clones in this sample may be carry-over from other donors' samples. Both conserved end residues are part of each CDR3. D genes are given only for firm matches. Clone size appears in some rows only: once, few, many, or a class for an expanded clone.

d_call,j_call,v_call,clone_size,cdr3_aa,cdr3_nt
-,TRBJ1-1,TRBV7-2,few,CASSSSGWGMNTEAFF,TGTGCCAGCAGCTCATCAGGTTGGGGGATGAACACTGAAGCTTTCTTT
-,TRBJ1-1,TRBV6-5,-,CASTAPGDTEAFF,TGTGCCAGCACCGCTCCCGGCGACACTGAAGCTTTCTTT
TRBD1,TRBJ1-1,TRBV7-8,few,CASSRTGTGEAFF,TGTGCCAGCAGCCGGACTGGGACAGGGGAAGCTTTCTTT
TRBD1,TRBJ1-2,TRBV12-3/TRBV12-4,-,CASSLGGDSRSYTF,TGTGCCAGCAGTTTAGGGGGGGACAGTCGAAGCTACACCTTC
-,TRBJ1-2,TRBV2,-,CASEVFGYYGYTF,TGTGCCAGCGAAGTCTTCGGCTACTATGGCTACACCTTC
TRBD2,TRBJ2-7,TRBV7-2,many,CASSLRGEGEQYF,TGTGCCAGCAGCTTACGCGGGGAGGGCGAGCAGTACTTC
-,TRBJ2-7,TRBV6-8,-,CASSRGDRGSYEQYF,TGTGCCAGCAGTCGTGGGGACCGAGGCTCCTACGAGCAGTACTTC
-,TRBJ1-2,TRBV5-6,many,CASSTGGNYGYTF,TGTGCCAGCAGCACGGGAGGGAACTATGGCTACACCTTC
-,TRBJ2-7,TRBV28,few,CASGWGNSYEQYF,TGTGCTTCTGGTTGGGGGAACTCCTACGAGCAGTACTTC
-,TRBJ2-4,TRBV20-1,many,CSASWGYENIQYF,TGCAGTGCTAGTTGGGGTTATGAAAACATTCAGTACTTC
-,TRBJ1-1,TRBV5-1,many,CASSLEGRTTEAFF,TGCGCCAGCAGCTTGGAGGGTCGGACCACTGAAGCTTTCTTT
-,TRBJ1-5,TRBV7-2,few,CASSLGRGGDQPQHF,TGTGCCAGCAGCTTAGGCAGGGGTGGCGATCAGCCCCAGCATTTT
-,TRBJ1-5,TRBV7-4,once,CASSFEVASNQPQHF,TGTGCCAGCAGCTTCGAGGTAGCCAGCAATCAGCCGCAGCATTTC
-,TRBJ1-1,TRBV5-1,-,CASSLKGSTEAFF,TGCGCCAGCAGCTTGAAAGGGTCGACTGAAGCTTTCTTT
-,TRBJ2-3,TRBV25-1,many,CASMAAGGHTQYF,TGTGCCAGCATGGCAGCGGGTGGCCATACGCAGTATTTT
-,TRBJ1-6,TRBV7-2,many,CASGPVGDSPLHF,TGTGCCAGCGGCCCAGTGGGGGATTCACCCCTCCACTTT
-,TRBJ1-5,TRBV12-3/TRBV12-4,few,CASSYDDRVNQPQHF,TGTGCCAGCAGTTACGACGACAGAGTCAATCAGCCCCAGCATTTT
-,TRBJ2-6,TRBV18,few,CASSATISGANVLTF,TGTGCCAGCTCAGCTACGATCTCTGGGGCCAACGTCCTGACTTTC
TRBD2,TRBJ2-1,TRBV7-6,many,CASSSSLAGSSYNEQFF,TGTGCCAGCAGCTCGTCACTAGCGGGTAGCTCCTACAATGAGCAGTTCTTC
TRBD1,TRBJ1-3,TRBV12-3/TRBV12-4,-,CASSPTGSTGNTIYF,TGTGCCAGCAGCCCGACAGGGTCCACTGGAAACACCATATATTTT
TRBD1,TRBJ2-2,TRBV11-2,few,CASSLGTGTNTGELFF,TGTGCCAGCAGCTTGGGGACAGGGACGAACACCGGGGAGCTGTTTTTT
-,TRBJ1-2,TRBV4-1,few,CASSQAGTYGYTF,TGCGCCAGCAGCCAAGCCGGGACCTATGGCTACACCTTC
-,TRBJ2-3,TRBV7-2,many,CASSQGTGSTQYF,TGTGCCAGCAGCCAAGGGACTGGATCTACGCAGTATTTT
TRBD2,TRBJ2-1,TRBV7-9,-,CASSLLAGGLNEQFF,TGTGCCAGCAGCCTTCTAGCGGGGGGGCTTAATGAGCAGTTCTTC
TRBD1,TRBJ2-1,TRBV7-8,many,CASSREGQGAPPGEQFF,TGTGCCAGCAGCAGAGAGGGACAGGGGGCCCCCCCGGGTGAGCAGTTCTTC
-,TRBJ2-3,TRBV7-8,few,CASSLDRFGRVADTQYF,TGTGCCAGCAGCTTAGATCGGTTCGGGCGCGTCGCAGATACGCAGTATTTT
-,TRBJ2-7,TRBV7-6,many,CASSSGVVSYEQYF,TGTGCCAGCAGCTCAGGGGTCGTTTCCTACGAGCAGTACTTC
TRBD2,TRBJ2-1,TRBV12-3/TRBV12-4,many,CASSLGLAGVYNEQFF,TGTGCCAGCAGTCTCGGACTAGCGGGTGTATACAATGAGCAGTTCTTC
TRBD1,TRBJ2-3,TRBV28,-,CASGLETGASTGTQYF,TGTGCCAGCGGACTTGAGACAGGGGCTAGCACAGGTACGCAGTATTTT
-,TRBJ2-1,TRBV6-5,-,CASRGNSLGSYNEQFF,TGTGCCAGCAGGGGGAACAGCCTTGGCTCCTACAATGAGCAGTTCTTC
-,TRBJ1-1,TRBV7-2,-,CASSLFSVGNSEAFF,TGTGCCAGCAGCTTATTTAGTGTAGGGAACTCTGAAGCTTTCTTT
TRBD1,TRBJ1-4,TRBV14,-,CASSQTRQGWDLFF,TGTGCCAGCAGCCAAACAAGACAGGGTTGGGACCTGTTTTTT
-,TRBJ2-5,TRBV30,-,CAWRGVMLETQYF,TGTGCCTGGAGGGGGGTCATGTTGGAGACCCAGTACTTC
-,TRBJ2-7,TRBV30,-,CAWSEGLGTYEQYF,TGTGCCTGGAGTGAGGGGTTGGGGACCTACGAGCAGTACTTC
-,TRBJ2-2,TRBV25-1,few,CASPPDTASGELFF,TGTGCCAGCCCGCCGGACACCGCATCCGGGGAGCTGTTTTTT
-,TRBJ1-3,TRBV2,few,CASSDGPSGNTIYF,TGTGCCAGCAGTGACGGTCCCTCTGGAAACACCATATATTTT
TRBD1,TRBJ1-5,TRBV20-1,-,CSTTGGGNQPQHF,TGCAGTACCACAGGGGGAGGCAATCAGCCCCAGCATTTT
TRBD2,TRBJ2-1,TRBV6-2/TRBV6-3,-,CASSGLAGGNEQFF,TGTGCCAGCAGTGGACTAGCGGGGGGGAATGAGCAGTTCTTC
-,TRBJ2-6,TRBV11-2,many,CASSRPSGANVLTF,TGTGCCAGCAGTCGTCCTTCAGGGGCCAACGTCCTGACTTTC
-,TRBJ2-1,TRBV5-4,-,CASSLPGGLRNEQFF,TGTGCTAGCAGCTTGCCGGGGGGCCTCAGAAATGAGCAGTTCTTC
-,TRBJ2-1,TRBV28,few,CASSSNQLRGQFF,TGTGCCAGCAGTTCGAACCAGCTCCGGGGGCAGTTCTTC
-,TRBJ2-5,TRBV11-2,-,CASSSTKERETQYF,TGTGCCAGCAGCTCGACAAAGGAAAGGGAGACCCAGTACTTC
-,TRBJ1-5,TRBV2,few,CASSGGTLNQPQHF,TGTGCCAGCAGTGGCGGAACACTGAATCAGCCCCAGCATTTT
-,TRBJ1-3,TRBV7-2,-,CASSLAGTGNTIYF,TGTGCCAGCAGCTTAGCGGGAACTGGAAACACCATATATTTT
-,TRBJ2-5,TRBV20-1,many,CSARTNQETQYF,TGCAGTGCCCGGACAAACCAAGAGACCCAGTACTTC
-,TRBJ1-6,TRBV20-1,-,CSARGGTQDRNSPLHF,TGCAGTGCTAGAGGGGGGACCCAAGACCGTAATTCACCCCTCCACTTT
-,TRBJ2-1,TRBV7-3,-,CASSLTGAYSYNEQFF,TGTGCCAGCAGCTTAACGGGAGCCTATTCCTACAATGAGCAGTTCTTC
-,TRBJ2-2,TRBV7-9,many,CASSPRDGTGELFF,TGTGCCAGCAGCCCCCGGGACGGCACCGGGGAGCTGTTTTTT
TRBD2,TRBJ2-2,TRBV6-6,-,CASSVSPSGGADGELFF,TGTGCCAGCAGTGTATCCCCTAGCGGGGGGGCCGACGGGGAGCTGTTTTTT
-,TRBJ1-1,TRBV6-5,few,CASSRVGRKTEAFF,TGTGCCAGCAGCCGCGTAGGCAGAAAAACTGAAGCTTTCTTT
-,TRBJ2-3,TRBV7-2,many,CASSLTYNTDTQYF,TGTGCCAGCAGCTTGACTTATAACACAGATACGCAGTATTTT
-,TRBJ1-1,TRBV15,-,CATSREENTEAFF,TGTGCCACCAGCAGAGAAGAGAACACTGAAGCTTTCTTT
-,TRBJ1-1,TRBV10-3,many,CAISLPRAAEAFF,TGTGCCATCAGCCTCCCCAGGGCCGCTGAAGCTTTCTTT
-,TRBJ2-1,TRBV4-1,few,CASSRGLLGNEQFF,TGCGCCAGCAGCCGGGGCCTCCTCGGGAATGAGCAGTTCTTC
TRBD1,TRBJ1-6,TRBV7-6,-,CASSYDPGQGKRGAYSPLHF,TGTGCCAGCAGTTATGACCCGGGACAGGGGAAACGGGGAGCGTATTCACCCCTCCACTTT